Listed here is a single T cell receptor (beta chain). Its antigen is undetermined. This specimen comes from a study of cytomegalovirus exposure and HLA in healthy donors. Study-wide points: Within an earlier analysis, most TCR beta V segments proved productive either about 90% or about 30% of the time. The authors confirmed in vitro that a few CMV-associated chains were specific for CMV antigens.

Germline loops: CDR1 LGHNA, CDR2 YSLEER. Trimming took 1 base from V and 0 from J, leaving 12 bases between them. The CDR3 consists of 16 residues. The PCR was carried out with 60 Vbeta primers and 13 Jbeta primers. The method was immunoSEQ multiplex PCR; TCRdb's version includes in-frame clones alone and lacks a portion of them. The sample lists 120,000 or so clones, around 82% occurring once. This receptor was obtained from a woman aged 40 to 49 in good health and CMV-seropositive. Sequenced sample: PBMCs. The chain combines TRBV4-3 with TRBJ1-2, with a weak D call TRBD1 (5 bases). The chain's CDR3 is CASSQGHRSSNYGYTF. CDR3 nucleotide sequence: TGCGCCAGCAGCCAAGGTCACAGGTCTTCTAACTATGGCTACACCTTC.